Listed below are T cell receptor beta chains from one sample, sequenced in a study of shared clonotypes between healthy human individuals. Libraries were prepared by immunoSEQ multiplex PCR; TCRdb keeps only in-frame clonotypes and omits some of them. The table shows roughly 1 million clones, with 70% to 80% occurring only once. Material for sequencing was memory CD4+ T cells from PBMCs. The receptor source for this set is a man between 18 and 29 years old in good health. Some clones in this sample may be carry-over from other donors' samples. Each CDR3 is given with its conserved first and last residue. The D gene is left open where the match is weak. Expanded clones are given a class, and other clones once, few, many or no size at all.

J gene | clone size | D gene | V gene | CDR3 protein | CDR3 DNA
TRBJ1-1 | once | - | TRBV19 | CASSIRASEAFF | TGTGCCAGTAGTATAAGGGCAAGTGAAGCTTTCTTT
TRBJ2-2 | few | TRBD2 | TRBV15 | CATSRGTSGKGELFF | TGTGCCACCAGCAGAGGGACTAGCGGGAAGGGGGAGCTGTTTTTT
TRBJ1-2 | - | - | TRBV18 | CASSPPAGAENGYTF | TGTGCCAGCTCACCACCGGCAGGGGCCGAGAATGGCTACACCTTC
TRBJ2-7 | - | TRBD1 | TRBV5-1 | CASSLEDRVEYF | TGCGCCAGCAGCTTGGAAGACAGGGTTGAGTACTTC
TRBJ2-3 | - | - | TRBV14 | CASSHAGPAAPQYF | TGTGCCAGCAGCCATGCTGGACCCGCGGCTCCCCAGTATTTT
TRBJ2-3 | once | - | TRBV5-4 | CASSFGGHFGDTQYF | TGTGCCAGCAGCTTTGGGGGCCATTTTGGCGATACGCAGTATTTT
TRBJ1-2 | few | - | TRBV21-1 | CASSKPGTGYGYTF | TGTGCCAGCAGCAAGCCGGGGACAGGCTATGGCTACACCTTC
TRBJ1-4 | - | - | TRBV28 | CASSLTNQEKLFF | TGTGCCAGCAGCCTTACCAACCAGGAAAAACTGTTTTTT
TRBJ2-1 | - | - | TRBV5-1 | CASSFAGEQFF | TGCGCCAGCAGCTTTGCGGGAGAGCAGTTCTTC
TRBJ1-1 | - | - | TRBV5-1 | CASSYDGGNTEAFF | TGCGCCAGCAGTTACGACGGGGGGAACACTGAAGCTTTCTTT
TRBJ2-7 | - | - | TRBV6-6 | CASSRGQPGQYF | TGTGCCAGCAGCCGGGGCCAACCGGGGCAGTACTTC
TRBJ1-1 | - | - | TRBV5-1 | CASSLGLGTNTEAFF | TGCGCCAGCAGCTTGGGGCTGGGTACGAACACTGAAGCTTTCTTT
TRBJ2-5 | - | - | TRBV28 | CASSWQRRQFQETQYF | TGTGCCAGCAGTTGGCAAAGGAGACAGTTCCAAGAGACCCAGTACTTC
TRBJ1-5 | - | - | TRBV6-5 | CASSYKFTQGNQPQHF | TGTGCCAGCAGTTACAAATTTACCCAAGGCAATCAGCCCCAGCATTTT
TRBJ2-1 | - | TRBD2 | TRBV5-4 | CASSSERGLHNEQFF | TGTGCCAGCAGCTCCGAGCGGGGTCTGCACAATGAGCAGTTCTTC
TRBJ1-4 | - | - | TRBV10-2 | CASSEWRVTNEKLFF | TGCGCCAGCAGTGAATGGAGGGTTACTAATGAAAAACTGTTTTTT
TRBJ2-7 | once | - | TRBV5-5 | CASSFPPDESEQYF | TGTGCCAGCAGCTTCCCCCCCGATGAGAGCGAGCAGTACTTC
TRBJ2-7 | - | - | TRBV4-3 | CASSQEHRDNSYEQYF | TGCGCCAGCAGCCAAGAGCACCGGGACAACTCCTACGAGCAGTACTTC
TRBJ1-5 | - | TRBD1 | TRBV28 | CASRSGTGYYQPQHF | TGTGCCAGCAGATCCGGGACAGGGTACTATCAGCCCCAGCATTTT
TRBJ1-4 | - | - | TRBV7-8 | CASSLAASPLNEKLFF | TGTGCCAGCAGCTTAGCGGCCTCTCCCCTCAATGAAAAACTGTTTTTT
TRBJ2-3 | once | - | TRBV14 | CASSQRRPGAFSPDTQYF | TGTGCCAGCAGCCAAAGACGGCCGGGGGCCTTTAGCCCAGATACGCAGTATTTT
TRBJ1-1 | few | - | TRBV4-3 | CASSQEVGNTEAFF | TGCGCCAGCAGCCAAGAAGTTGGGAACACTGAAGCTTTCTTT